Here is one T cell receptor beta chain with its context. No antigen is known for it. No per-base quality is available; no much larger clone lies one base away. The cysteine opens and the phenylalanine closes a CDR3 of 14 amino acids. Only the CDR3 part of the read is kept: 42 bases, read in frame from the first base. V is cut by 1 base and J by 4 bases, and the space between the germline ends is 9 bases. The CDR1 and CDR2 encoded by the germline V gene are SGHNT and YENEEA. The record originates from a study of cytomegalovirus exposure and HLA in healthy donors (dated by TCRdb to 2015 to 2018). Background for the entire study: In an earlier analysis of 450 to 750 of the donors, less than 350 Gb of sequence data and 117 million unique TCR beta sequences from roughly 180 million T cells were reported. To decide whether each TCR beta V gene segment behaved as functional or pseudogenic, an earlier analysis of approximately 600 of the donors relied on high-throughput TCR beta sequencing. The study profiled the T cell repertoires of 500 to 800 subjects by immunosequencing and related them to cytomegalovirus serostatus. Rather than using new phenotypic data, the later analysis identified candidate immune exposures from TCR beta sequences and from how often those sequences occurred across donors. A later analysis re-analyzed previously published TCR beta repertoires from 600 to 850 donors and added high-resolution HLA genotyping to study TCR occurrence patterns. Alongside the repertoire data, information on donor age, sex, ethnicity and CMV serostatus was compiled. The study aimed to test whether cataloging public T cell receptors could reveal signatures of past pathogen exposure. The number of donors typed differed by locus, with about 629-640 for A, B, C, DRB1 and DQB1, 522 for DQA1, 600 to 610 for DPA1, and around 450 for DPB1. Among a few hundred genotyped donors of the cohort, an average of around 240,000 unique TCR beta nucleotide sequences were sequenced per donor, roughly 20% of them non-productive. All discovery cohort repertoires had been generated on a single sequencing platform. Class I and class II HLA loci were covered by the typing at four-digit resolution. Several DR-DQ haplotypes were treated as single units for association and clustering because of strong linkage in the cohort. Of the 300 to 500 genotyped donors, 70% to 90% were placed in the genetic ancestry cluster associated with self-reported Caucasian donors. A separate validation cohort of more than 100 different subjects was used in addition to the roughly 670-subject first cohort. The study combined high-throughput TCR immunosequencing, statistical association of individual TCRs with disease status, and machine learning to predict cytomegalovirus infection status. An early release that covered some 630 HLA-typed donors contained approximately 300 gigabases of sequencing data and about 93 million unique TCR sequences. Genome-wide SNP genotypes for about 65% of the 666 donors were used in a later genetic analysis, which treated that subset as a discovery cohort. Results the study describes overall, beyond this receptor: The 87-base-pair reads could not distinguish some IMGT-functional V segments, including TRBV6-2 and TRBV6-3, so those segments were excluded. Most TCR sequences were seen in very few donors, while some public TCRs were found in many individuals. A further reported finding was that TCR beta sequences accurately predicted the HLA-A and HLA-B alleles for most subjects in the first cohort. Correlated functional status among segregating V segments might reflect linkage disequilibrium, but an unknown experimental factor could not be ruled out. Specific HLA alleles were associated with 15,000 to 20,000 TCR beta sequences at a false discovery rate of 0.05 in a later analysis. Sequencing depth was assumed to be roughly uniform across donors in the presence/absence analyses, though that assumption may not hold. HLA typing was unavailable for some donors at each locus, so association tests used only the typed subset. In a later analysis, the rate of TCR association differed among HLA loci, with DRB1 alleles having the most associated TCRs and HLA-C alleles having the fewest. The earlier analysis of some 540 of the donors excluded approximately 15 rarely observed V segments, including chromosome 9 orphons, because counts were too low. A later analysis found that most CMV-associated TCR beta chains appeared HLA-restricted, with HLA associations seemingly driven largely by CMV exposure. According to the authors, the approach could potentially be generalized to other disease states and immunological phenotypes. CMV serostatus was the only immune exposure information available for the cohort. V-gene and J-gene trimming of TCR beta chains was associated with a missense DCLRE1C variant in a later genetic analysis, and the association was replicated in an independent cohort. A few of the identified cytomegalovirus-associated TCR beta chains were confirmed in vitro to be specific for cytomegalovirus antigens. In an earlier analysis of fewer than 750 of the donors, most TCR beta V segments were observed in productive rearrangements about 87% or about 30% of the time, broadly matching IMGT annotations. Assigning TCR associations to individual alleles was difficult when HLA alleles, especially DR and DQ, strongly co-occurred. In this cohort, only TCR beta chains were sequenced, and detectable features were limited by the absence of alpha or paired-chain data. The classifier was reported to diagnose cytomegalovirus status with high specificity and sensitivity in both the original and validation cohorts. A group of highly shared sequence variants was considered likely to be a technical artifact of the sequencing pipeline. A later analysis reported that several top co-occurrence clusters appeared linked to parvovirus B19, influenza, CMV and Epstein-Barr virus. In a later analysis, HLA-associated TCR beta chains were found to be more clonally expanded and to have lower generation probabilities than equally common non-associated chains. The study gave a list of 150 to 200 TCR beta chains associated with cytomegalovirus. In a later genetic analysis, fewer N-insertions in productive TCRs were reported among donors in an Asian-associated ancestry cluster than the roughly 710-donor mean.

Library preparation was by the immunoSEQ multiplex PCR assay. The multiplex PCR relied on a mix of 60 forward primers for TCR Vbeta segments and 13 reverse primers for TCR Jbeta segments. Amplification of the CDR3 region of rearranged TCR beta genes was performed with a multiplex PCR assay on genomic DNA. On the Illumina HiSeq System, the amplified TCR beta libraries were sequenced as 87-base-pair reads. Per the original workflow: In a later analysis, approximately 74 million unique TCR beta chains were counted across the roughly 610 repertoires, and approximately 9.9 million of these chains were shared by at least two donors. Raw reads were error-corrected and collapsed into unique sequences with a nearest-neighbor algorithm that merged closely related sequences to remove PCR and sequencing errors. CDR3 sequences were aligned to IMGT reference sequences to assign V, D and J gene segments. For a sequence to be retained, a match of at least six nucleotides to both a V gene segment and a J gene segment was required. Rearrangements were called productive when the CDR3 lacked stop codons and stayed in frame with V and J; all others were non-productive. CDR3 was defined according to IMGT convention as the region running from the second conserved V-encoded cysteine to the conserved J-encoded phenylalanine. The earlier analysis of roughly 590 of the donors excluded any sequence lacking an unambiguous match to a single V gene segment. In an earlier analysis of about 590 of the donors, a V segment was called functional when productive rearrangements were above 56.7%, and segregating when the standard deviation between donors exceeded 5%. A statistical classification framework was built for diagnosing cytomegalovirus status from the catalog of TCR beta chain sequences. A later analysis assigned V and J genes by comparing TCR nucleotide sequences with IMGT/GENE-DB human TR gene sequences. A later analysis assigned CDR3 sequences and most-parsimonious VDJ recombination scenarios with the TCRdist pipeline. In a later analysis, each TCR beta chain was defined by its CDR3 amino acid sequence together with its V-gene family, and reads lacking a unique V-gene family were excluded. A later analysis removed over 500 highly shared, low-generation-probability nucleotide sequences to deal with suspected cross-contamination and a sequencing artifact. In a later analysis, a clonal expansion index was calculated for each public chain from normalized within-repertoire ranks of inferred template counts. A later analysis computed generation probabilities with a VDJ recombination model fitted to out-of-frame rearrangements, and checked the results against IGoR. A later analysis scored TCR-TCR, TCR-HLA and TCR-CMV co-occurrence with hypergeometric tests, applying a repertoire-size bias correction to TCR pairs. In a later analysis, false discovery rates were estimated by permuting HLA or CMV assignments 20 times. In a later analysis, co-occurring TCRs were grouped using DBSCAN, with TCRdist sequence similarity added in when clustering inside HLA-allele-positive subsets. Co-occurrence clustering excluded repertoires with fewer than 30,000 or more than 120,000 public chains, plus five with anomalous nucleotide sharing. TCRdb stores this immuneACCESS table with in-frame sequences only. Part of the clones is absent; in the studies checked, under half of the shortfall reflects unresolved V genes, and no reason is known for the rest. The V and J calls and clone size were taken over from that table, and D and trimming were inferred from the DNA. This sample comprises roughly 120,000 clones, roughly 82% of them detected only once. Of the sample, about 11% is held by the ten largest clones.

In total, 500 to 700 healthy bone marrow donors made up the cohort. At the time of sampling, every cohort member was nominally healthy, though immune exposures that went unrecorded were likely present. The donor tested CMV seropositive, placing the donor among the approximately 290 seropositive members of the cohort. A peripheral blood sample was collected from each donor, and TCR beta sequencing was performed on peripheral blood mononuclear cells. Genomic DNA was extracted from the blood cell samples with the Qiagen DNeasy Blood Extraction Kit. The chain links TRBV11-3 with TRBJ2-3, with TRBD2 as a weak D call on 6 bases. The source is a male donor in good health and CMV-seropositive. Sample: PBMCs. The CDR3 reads CASSLAGVADTQYF. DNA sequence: TGTGCCAGCAGCTTAGCGGGAGTGGCAGATACGCAGTATTTT.